The 27 T cell receptor beta chains in this list originate from one sample, sequenced in a study of blood T cell repertoires in COVID-19. Measured with immunoSEQ multiplex PCR; TCRdb has only the in-frame clones, and not every one. Here the sample spans about 340,000 clones, approximately 89% being singletons. Sequencing was performed on peripheral blood. These receptors were obtained from a woman in her late teens or twenties who had recovered from COVID-19.

The CDR3: CASSPKPAGGLINTDTQYF. The CDR3 coding sequence is TGTGCCAGCAGCCCCAAGCCAGCGGGAGGGCTGATTAACACAGATACGCAGTATTTT. The chain carries TRBV5-4 and TRBJ2-3; TRBD2 aligns across 10 bases. The trim removed 4 bases at V and 2 bases at J, leaving 16 bases unmatched. Germline V gene lookup returns CDR1 SGHNT and CDR2 YYREEE (reference sequence). This CDR3 comprises 19 residues.

J is TRBJ2-2 and V is TRBV5-8; 10 bases map to TRBD1. With 3 bases clipped from V and 4 bases from J, the junction kept 12 bases outside the gene matches. Germline V gives CDR1 SGHTS, CDR2 YDEGEE. The CDR3 has 18 amino acids. DNA for the CDR3: TGTGCCAGCAGCTATCGTTTAGACAGGGGGCGACTCACCGGGGAGCTGTTTTTT. This gives the protein CASSYRLDRGRLTGELFF.

The chain carries TRBV6-2 or TRBV6-3 and TRBJ2-7; 14 bases line up with TRBD2. Trimming took 5 bases from V and 2 from J; bases not matched to a gene: 5. Germline CDR1 and CDR2: MNHEY and SVGEGT. This CDR3 contains 16 residues. The CDR3 protein is CASSTGTSGSAYEQYV. The CDR3 coding sequence is TGTGCCAGCAGTACCGGGACTAGCGGGAGCGCCTACGAGCAGTACGTC.

V usage is TRBV19 and J usage is TRBJ2-3; D is perhaps TRBD1 (5 bases). From germline, CDR1 is LNHDA and CDR2 SQIVND (reference sequence). The CDR3 has 16 residues. Trimming pared 3 bases from V and 3 bases from J, leaving 16 bases between. The DNA for the CDR3 is TGTGCCAGTAGTATGGGAAGGGGTAGTGCGACAGATACGCAGTATTTT. Translating gives CASSMGRGSATDTQYF.

The rearrangement links TRBV18 to TRBJ2-6; 9 bases align to TRBD1. This CDR3 comprises 18 residues. Germline CDR1 is KGHSH and CDR2 is LQKENI. V dropped 2 bases and J dropped 0; count of bases not matched to a gene: 5. CDR3 sequence (DNA): TGTGCCAGCTCACCAGGGGGACAGGGAGTCTCTGGGGCCAACGTCCTGACTTTC. Amino acids: CASSPGGQGVSGANVLTF.

The gene calls are TRBV27 and TRBJ2-1; 7 nucleotides align to TRBD1. Trimming at V came to 6 bases and at J to 0 bases, leaving 8 bases not matched to a gene. Germline CDR1 reads MNHEY; CDR2 reads SMNVEV (reference sequence). The CDR3 runs 16 residues. The CDR3 loop reads CASRYLTGSSYNEQFF. The CDR3 region has the DNA TGTGCCAGCAGATATCTGACAGGGAGCTCCTACAATGAGCAGTTCTTC.

This CDR3 is CASSPLRGTGMNNEQFF. The CDR3 DNA is TGCGCCAGCAGCCCATTACGAGGGACAGGGATGAATAATGAGCAGTTCTTC. The genes are TRBV5-1 and TRBJ2-1, with TRBD1 identical over 9 bases. V trimming: 4 bases; J trimming: 7 bases; junction bases outside the gene matches: 15. Germline V gene lookup returns CDR1 SGHRS and CDR2 YFSETQ. This CDR3 spans 17 amino acids.

The chain recombines TRBV9 with TRBJ2-1; D not resolved. CDR1 SGDLS and CDR2 YYNGEE come from the germline V gene. V gave up 2 bases and J gave up 6 bases, with 12 bases separating them. The CDR3 consists of 14 residues. CDR3 amino acids: CASSVPSPINEQFF. The CDR3 bases are TGTGCCAGCAGCGTCCCGTCACCTATCAATGAGCAGTTCTTC.

The chain links TRBV7-2 to TRBJ1-5, with D unresolved. Looked up from germline, CDR1 is SGHTA and CDR2 is FQGNSA. Trimming left V 2 bases short and J 0 bases short, with 11 bases between. The CDR3 covers 16 residues. The CDR3 DNA sequence: TGTGCCAGCAGCTTATTTTATCGGTATAGCAATCAGCCCCAGCATTTT. It yields the protein CASSLFYRYSNQPQHF.

The gene calls are TRBV9 and TRBJ2-1; 8 bases map to TRBD2. The CDR3 length is 15 residues. After removal of 4 bases from V and 6 bases from J, the junction contained 9 bases not matched to a gene. Germline CDR1 SGDLS, CDR2 YYNGEE. As DNA, the CDR3 is TGTGCCAGCAGCCCAGCGGGAGAGATTGGCAATGAGCAGTTCTTC. It encodes CASSPAGEIGNEQFF.

This sequence joins TRBV29-1 and TRBJ2-2, with 8 bases that match TRBD2. V lost 1 base to trimming and J lost 5 bases; unmatched junction nucleotides: 12. The CDR3 loop spans 17 amino acids. The germline gives CDR1 SQVTM, CDR2 ANQGSEA. The CDR3 nucleotides are TGCAGCGTTGAAGTGGGCCCTAGCGGGTTAAGTACCGGGGAGCTGTTTTTT. It codes for CSVEVGPSGLSTGELFF.

This clone was seen a few times. The chain couples TRBV7-2 to TRBJ1-6; TRBD1 matches 7 bases. This CDR3 has 14 amino acids. The germline V gene has CDR1 SGHTA and CDR2 FQGNSA. V trimming: 5 bases; J trimming: 4 bases; junction bases outside the gene matches: 2. CDR3 region: CASSRTGYNSPLHF. The CDR3 DNA reads as TGTGCCAGCAGCCGGACAGGTTATAATTCACCCCTCCACTTT.

The J gene is TRBJ1-3, the V gene TRBV7-9, with TRBD1 matching 8 bases. The CDR3 consists of 15 residues. V shed 4 bases, J shed 2 bases, and the junction held 4 bases outside the gene matches. Per germline, CDR1 SEHNR and CDR2 FQNEAQ (reference sequence). DNA for the CDR3: TGTGCCAGCAGCTCGACAGGGGCTGCTGGAAACACCATATATTTT. Translated, it gives CASSSTGAAGNTIYF.

The chain employs TRBV6-5 and TRBJ2-1; D is possibly TRBD2 (5 bases). Germline CDR1 is MNHEY and CDR2 is SVGAGI. The CDR3 is 12 amino acids. With 8 bases removed from V and 9 bases from J, the gap between germline ends came to 14 bases. In nucleotides, the CDR3 is TGTGCCAGCGGAGAGAGGGCTGGTGAGCAGTTCTTC. Protein: CASGERAGEQFF.

The chain carries TRBV7-8 and TRBJ2-1, with 14 bases that match TRBD2. The CDR3 is 19 residues long. The germline gives CDR1 SGHVS, CDR2 FQNEAQ. V shed 4 bases and J 7 bases; nucleotides not matched to a gene: 15. The CDR3: CASSSYAGTSGSPRNEQFF. The CDR3 DNA reads TGTGCCAGCAGCTCCTACGCCGGGACTAGCGGGAGCCCACGGAATGAGCAGTTCTTC.

The rearrangement links TRBV5-6 to TRBJ2-4; a possible D gene is TRBD2 (6 bases). V dropped 1 base and J dropped 3 bases, with 14 bases sitting between them. This CDR3 region has 16 residues. Per the germline V gene, CDR1 is SGHDT and CDR2 is YYEEEE. CDR3 bases: TGTGCCAGCAGCTTGTGGGGGGAAAGGGACAAAAACATTCAGTACTTC. This gives the protein CASSLWGERDKNIQYF.

The chain joins TRBV18 to TRBJ1-1; 12 bases match TRBD1. CDR1 KGHSH and CDR2 LQKENI come from the germline V gene. V shed 3 bases, J shed 4 bases, and the junction held 12 bases outside the gene matches. The CDR3 is 18 amino acids. For the CDR3, the DNA is TGTGCCAGCTCACCTTGGCCGGGACAGGGGGCCTCAAGCACTGAAGCTTTCTTT. Protein product: CASSPWPGQGASSTEAFF.

The rearrangement joins TRBV5-1 to TRBJ1-4; TRBD1 agrees at 7 bases. In germline, CDR1 is SGHRS, CDR2 YFSETQ. Trimming at V came to 5 bases and at J to 3 bases, leaving 16 bases not matched to a gene. This CDR3 spans 18 amino acids. In DNA form, the CDR3 reads TGCGCCAGCAGGAGTAGCGGACAGGACGTACTAGCTAATGAAAAACTGTTTTTT. Its protein product is CASRSSGQDVLANEKLFF.

On this clone itself: Distinct nucleotide sequences in the sample also encode this CDR3. In nucleotides, the CDR3 is TGCGCCAGCAGCCCCGGGACTAGCGGGAGCAATGAGCAGTTCTTC. Translated: CASSPGTSGSNEQFF. This rearrangement joins TRBV5-1 to TRBJ2-1; 14 nucleotides line up with TRBD2. Germline V CDR1 and CDR2: SGHRS, YFSETQ. J lost 6 bases, V lost 4 bases, and 3 bases had no gene match. The CDR3 extends over 15 amino acids.

The chain joins TRBV29-1 to TRBJ2-2; TRBD1 agrees at 7 bases. The V gene end was trimmed by 5 bases and the J gene end by 4 bases; junction bases not matched to a gene: 19. In germline, CDR1 is SQVTM, CDR2 ANQGSEA. The CDR3 loop spans 18 amino acids. CDR3 residues: CSVSSLQGFTLGTGELFF. The CDR3 region has the DNA TGCAGCGTTAGTAGTTTACAGGGGTTTACGCTGGGCACCGGGGAGCTGTTTTTT.

This clone appeared a single time. The chain has TRBV2 and TRBJ1-4; maybe TRBD1 (6 bases). Germline V gives CDR1 SNHLY, CDR2 FYNNEI. This CDR3 spans 13 amino acids. Trimming removed 4 bases from V and 5 bases from J, with 8 bases in between. In DNA form, the CDR3 reads TGTGCCAGCAGTGGGCAGGGGAATGAAAAACTGTTTTTT. The encoded protein is CASSGQGNEKLFF.

A single count supports this clone. The J gene is TRBJ1-2, the V gene TRBV15, with D unresolved. The CDR3 is 12 residues long. V lost 5 bases to trimming and J lost 2 bases, with 6 bases between them. Germline CDR1 and CDR2: LNHNV and YYDKDF (reference sequence). CDR3: CATSGRNYGYTF. DNA for the CDR3: TGTGCCACCAGCGGCAGAAACTATGGCTACACCTTC.

This chain uses TRBV12-3 or TRBV12-4 with TRBJ1-1; D is unclear. The CDR3 sequence is 11 residues long. The V and J ends lost 3 bases and 7 bases respectively, with 6 bases between them. CDR3 region: CASSLRGEAFF. The CDR3 coding sequence is TGTGCCAGCAGTTTGCGTGGTGAAGCTTTCTTT.

As to this clone: The sample carries other DNA sequences with the same CDR3. CDR3 region: CASSPDRNYGYTF. The CDR3 coding sequence is TGTGCCAGCAGCCCCGACAGGAACTATGGCTACACCTTC. The chain uses TRBV5-4 and TRBJ1-2, with D possibly matching TRBD1 (6 bases). Deletions cut 4 bases from V and 2 bases from J, with 9 bases between. The CDR3 runs 13 residues. CDR1 SGHNT and CDR2 YYREEE come from the germline V gene (reference sequence).

The V call is TRBV4-1, the J call TRBJ1-4; tentative D call: TRBD1 (5 bases). The CDR3 is made up of 15 amino acids. Germline V gene data show CDR1 as MGHRA and CDR2 as YSYEKL. The V end lost 4 bases, the J end lost 7 bases, and 16 bases lay between the germline ends. The CDR3 region is CASSRGRGLGEKLFF. DNA for the CDR3: TGCGCCAGCAGCCGTGGGAGGGGATTAGGTGAAAAACTGTTTTTT.

The chain uses TRBV18 and TRBJ1-6; weak D call: TRBD1 (6 bases). This CDR3 region has 16 residues. V shed 6 bases and J shed 8 bases, with 20 bases lying between them. Germline V lookup: CDR1 KGHSH, CDR2 LQKENI. In DNA, the CDR3 is TGTGCCAGCTCTCTGATGGGGGGGGCAAGAGATTCACCCCTCCACTTT. Amino acid sequence: CASSLMGGARDSPLHF.

This sequence joins TRBV18 and TRBJ1-1; no reliable D call. The CDR3 runs 12 residues. CDR1 KGHSH and CDR2 LQKENI come from the germline V gene. The ends were cut back, 8 bases at V and 0 bases at J, with 7 bases in the middle. CDR3: CASRNMNTEAFF. The DNA of the CDR3 is TGTGCCAGCCGTAATATGAACACTGAAGCTTTCTTT.